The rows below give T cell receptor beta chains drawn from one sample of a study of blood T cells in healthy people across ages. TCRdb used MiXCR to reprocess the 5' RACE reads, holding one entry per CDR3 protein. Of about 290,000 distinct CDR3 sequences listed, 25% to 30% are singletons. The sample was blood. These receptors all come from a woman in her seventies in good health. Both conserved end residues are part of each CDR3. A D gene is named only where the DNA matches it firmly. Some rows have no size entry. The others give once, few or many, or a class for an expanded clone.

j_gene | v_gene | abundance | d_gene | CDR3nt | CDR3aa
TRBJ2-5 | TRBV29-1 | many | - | TGCAGCGTTGAAGTCAACGGAGGGGAGACCCAGTACTTC | CSVEVNGGETQYF
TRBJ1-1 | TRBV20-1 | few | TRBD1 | TGCAGTGCCACCCGGCGGACAGGGGGTATGCCTGAAGCTTTCTTT | CSATRRTGGMPEAFF
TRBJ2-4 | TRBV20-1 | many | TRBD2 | TGCAGTGCTAGAGAAGGGCTAGCGGGCATTCAGTACTTC | CSAREGLAGIQYF
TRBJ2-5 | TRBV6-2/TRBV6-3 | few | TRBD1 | TGTGCCAGCAGGCCGGGACAGGCCTATGGGACCCAGTACTTC | CASRPGQAYGTQYF
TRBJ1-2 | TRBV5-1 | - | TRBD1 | TGCGCCAGCAGCTTGACGACAGGGTCGAGTGGCTACACCTTC | CASSLTTGSSGYTF
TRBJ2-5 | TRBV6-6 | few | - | TGTGCCAGCACCGGGACACTACAAGAGACCCAGTACTTC | CASTGTLQETQYF
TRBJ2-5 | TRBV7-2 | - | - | TGTGCCAGCAGCTTCGCGGGGACCCAGTGCTTC | CASSFAGTQCF
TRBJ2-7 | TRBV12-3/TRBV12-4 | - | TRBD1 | TGTGCCAGCAAGGTGTCGCAGGACAGGCACTACGAGCAGTACTTC | CASKVSQDRHYEQYF
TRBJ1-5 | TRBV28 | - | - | TGTGCCAGCAGCCAGATGGCGGGGCTGGCACCCCAGCATTTT | CASSQMAGLAPQHF
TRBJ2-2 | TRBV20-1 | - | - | TGCAGTGCCCGCCCCTCGAACACCGGGGAGCTGTTTTTT | CSARPSNTGELFF
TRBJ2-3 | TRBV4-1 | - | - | TGCGCCAGCAGCCAAGTGGAGTTCACAGATACGCAGTATTTT | CASSQVEFTDTQYF
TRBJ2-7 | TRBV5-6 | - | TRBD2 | TGTGCCAGCAGCTTGGACTTAGCGGGAGGCTACGAGCAGTACTTC | CASSLDLAGGYEQYF
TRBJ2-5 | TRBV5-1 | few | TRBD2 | TGCGCCAGCAGCTTCGGACTAGCGGGAGGTGGAGAGACCCAGTACTTC | CASSFGLAGGGETQYF
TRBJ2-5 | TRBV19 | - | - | TGTGCCAGTAGTATAGGGGGACAAAGGCAAGAGACCCAGTACTTC | CASSIGGQRQETQYF
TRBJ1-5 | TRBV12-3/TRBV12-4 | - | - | TGTGCCAGCAGAAGACCGGGGTTAGATCAGCCCCAGCATTTT | CASRRPGLDQPQHF
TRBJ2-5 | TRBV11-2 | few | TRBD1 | TGTGCCAGCAGCTCAAACACAGGGGGCGGGGAGACCCAGTACTTC | CASSSNTGGGETQYF
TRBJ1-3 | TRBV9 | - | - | TGTGCCAGCAGCGGGACAGCTAATGGAAACACCATATATTTT | CASSGTANGNTIYF
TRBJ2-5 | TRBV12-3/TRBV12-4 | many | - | TGTGCCAGCAGTTTCGCGGTGGGAACCACCTCGAACAGAGAGACCCAGTACTTC | CASSFAVGTTSNRETQYF
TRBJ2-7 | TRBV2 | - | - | TGTGCCAGCAGGGCAGCCTTAAACTCCTACGAGCAGTACTTC | CASRAALNSYEQYF
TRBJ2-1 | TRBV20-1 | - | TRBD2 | TGCAGTGCTAGCGGACTAGCGGGGTCTAATGAGCAGTTCTTC | CSASGLAGSNEQFF
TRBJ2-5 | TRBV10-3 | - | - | TGTGCCATCAGCCAGGGGCAAGAGACCCAGTACTTC | CAISQGQETQYF
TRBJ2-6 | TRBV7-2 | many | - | TGTGCCAGCAGGACGTCTGGGGCCAACGTCCTGACTTTC | CASRTSGANVLTF
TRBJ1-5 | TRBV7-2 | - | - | TGTGCCAGCACCACCCGAGGGAATCAGCCCCAGCATTTT | CASTTRGNQPQHF
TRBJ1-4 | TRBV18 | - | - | TGTGCCAGCTCACCAGACGGGGCAAGTGAAAAACTGTTTTTT | CASSPDGASEKLFF
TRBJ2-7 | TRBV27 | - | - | TGTGCCAGCAGTTTCACAGGGCGGGTGACCGAGCAGTACTTC | CASSFTGRVTEQYF
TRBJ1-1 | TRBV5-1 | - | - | TGCGCCAGCTCCGGAAACACCTTCGGGCTGAACACTGAAGCTTTCTTT | CASSGNTFGLNTEAFF
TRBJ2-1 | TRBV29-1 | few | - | TGCAGCGAGGAAGGCGGGTGGAATGAGCAGTTCTTC | CSEEGGWNEQFF
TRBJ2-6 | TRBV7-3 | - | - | TGTGCCAGCTCCAGCCCCCTTGGGGCCAACGTCCTGACTTTC | CASSSPLGANVLTF
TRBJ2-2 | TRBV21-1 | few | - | TGTGCCAGCAGCAAACCTGGCAGGGAGGGGTTGAACACCGGGGAGCTGTTTTTT | CASSKPGREGLNTGELFF
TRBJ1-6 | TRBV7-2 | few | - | TGTGCCAGCAGCTTAGCCTCCGGGGTTGATTCACCCCTCCACTTT | CASSLASGVDSPLHF
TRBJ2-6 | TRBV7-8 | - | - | TGTGCCAGCAGCTGGGGCGGGACTGGGGCCAACGTCCTGACTTTC | CASSWGGTGANVLTF
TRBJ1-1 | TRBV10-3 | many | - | TGTGCCATCAGTGATCCCGGATGGACGAACACTGAAGCTTTCTTT | CAISDPGWTNTEAFF
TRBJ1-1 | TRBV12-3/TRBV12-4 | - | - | TGTGCCAGCAGCCCCAGATACACTGAAGCTTTCTTT | CASSPRYTEAFF
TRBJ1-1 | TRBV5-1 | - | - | TGCGCCAGCAGCTTGGCCGGGAGTGAGGAAGCTTTCTTT | CASSLAGSEEAFF
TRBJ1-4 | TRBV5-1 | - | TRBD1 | TGCGCCAGCAGCGGCCAACAGGGGATTAATGAAAAACTGTTTTTT | CASSGQQGINEKLFF
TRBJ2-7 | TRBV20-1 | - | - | TGCAGTGCTCGTCGGCGCTCCTACGAGCAGTACTTC | CSARRRSYEQYF
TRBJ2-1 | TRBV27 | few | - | TGTGCCAGCAGTTTTGGAGAAATTGCTTACAATGAGCAGTTCTTC | CASSFGEIAYNEQFF
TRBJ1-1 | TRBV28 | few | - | TGTGCCACCTCACGGTTTCTCGGTATGAACACTGAAGCTTTCTTT | CATSRFLGMNTEAFF
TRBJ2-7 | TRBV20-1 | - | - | TGCAGTGCTCCTATCGACAGCACCTACGAGCAGTACTTC | CSAPIDSTYEQYF
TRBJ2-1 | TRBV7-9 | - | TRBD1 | TGTGCCACAACAGGGGAAATAGGGAATGAGCAGTTCTTC | CATTGEIGNEQFF